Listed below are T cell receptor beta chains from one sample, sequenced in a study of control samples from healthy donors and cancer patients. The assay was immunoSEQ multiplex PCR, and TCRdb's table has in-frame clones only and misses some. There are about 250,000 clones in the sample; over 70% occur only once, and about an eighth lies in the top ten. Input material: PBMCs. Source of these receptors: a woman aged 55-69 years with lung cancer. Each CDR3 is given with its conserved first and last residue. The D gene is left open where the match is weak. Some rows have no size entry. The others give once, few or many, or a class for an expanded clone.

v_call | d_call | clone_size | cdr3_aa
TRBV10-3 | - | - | CAISDRLSGNTIYF
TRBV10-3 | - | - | CAISGQIGAYEQYF
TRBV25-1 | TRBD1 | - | CASSPSSGTGGSEAFF
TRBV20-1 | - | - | CSASKRRNTEAFF
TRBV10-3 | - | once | CAISADSSGNTIYF
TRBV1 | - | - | CTSSQVALRCPLHF
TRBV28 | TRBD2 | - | CASSPGLAGQLVGGETQYF
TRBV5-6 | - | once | CASSLSEGMVAEAFF
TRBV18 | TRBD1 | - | CATGQETNQPQHF
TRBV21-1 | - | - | CASSNTGVPYEQYF
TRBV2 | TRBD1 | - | CASSGGQGGSPLHF
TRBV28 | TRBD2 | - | CASSPGLAGELGELFF
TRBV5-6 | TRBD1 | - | CASSFFYGTGWQETQYF
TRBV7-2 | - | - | CASSQAQLTDTQYF
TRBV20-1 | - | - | CSALLRPGYTF
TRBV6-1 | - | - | CASSEVGSPSGNTIYF
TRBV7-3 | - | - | CASSYLQSLNTGELFF
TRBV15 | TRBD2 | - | CATTKITGGYNEQFF
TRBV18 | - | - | CASSPNGPTMNTEAFF
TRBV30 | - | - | CAWSVVGPLHF
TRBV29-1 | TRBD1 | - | CSVGGQGEKGYTF
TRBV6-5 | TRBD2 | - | CASSWGLAGAGEQFF
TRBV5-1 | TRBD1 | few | CASSFSGTGQETQYF
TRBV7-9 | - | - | CASSPAPRRPGELFF
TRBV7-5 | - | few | CARSSRGRDGNTIYF
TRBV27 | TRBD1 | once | CASSGGQGYNNEQFF
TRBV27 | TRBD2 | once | CASSPRGGSGPYEQYF
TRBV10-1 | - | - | CASSERTTDTQYF
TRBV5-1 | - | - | CASSFGPQDSGNTIYF
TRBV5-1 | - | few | CASSSGRSGANVLTF
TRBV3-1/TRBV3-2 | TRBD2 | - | CASSQGASGIKELFF
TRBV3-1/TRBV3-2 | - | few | CASSSRGGYGYTF
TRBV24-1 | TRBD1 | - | CATSDRRQGYYGYTF
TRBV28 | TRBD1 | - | CASSITGTAIANF
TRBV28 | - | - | CASTFTHSPLHF
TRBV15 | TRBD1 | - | CATSVNRGPDYEQYF
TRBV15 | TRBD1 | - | CATSREGTGGTDTQYF
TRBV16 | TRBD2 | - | CASARTSGTGELFF
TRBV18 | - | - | CASSPPRGEGGMNTEAFF
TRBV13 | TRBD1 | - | CASSSGQGDGYTF
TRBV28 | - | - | CASTPVGGPANEKLFF
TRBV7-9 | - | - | CASSVHRETQYF
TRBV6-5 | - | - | CASSYSIPLNQPQHF
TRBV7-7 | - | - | CASSPEYQETQYF
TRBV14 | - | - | CASSQVTGRNGDTQYF
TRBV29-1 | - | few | CSVLGGARVDEQYF
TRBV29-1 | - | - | CSAEFNYGYTF
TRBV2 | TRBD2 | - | CASSFSGSGYEQYF